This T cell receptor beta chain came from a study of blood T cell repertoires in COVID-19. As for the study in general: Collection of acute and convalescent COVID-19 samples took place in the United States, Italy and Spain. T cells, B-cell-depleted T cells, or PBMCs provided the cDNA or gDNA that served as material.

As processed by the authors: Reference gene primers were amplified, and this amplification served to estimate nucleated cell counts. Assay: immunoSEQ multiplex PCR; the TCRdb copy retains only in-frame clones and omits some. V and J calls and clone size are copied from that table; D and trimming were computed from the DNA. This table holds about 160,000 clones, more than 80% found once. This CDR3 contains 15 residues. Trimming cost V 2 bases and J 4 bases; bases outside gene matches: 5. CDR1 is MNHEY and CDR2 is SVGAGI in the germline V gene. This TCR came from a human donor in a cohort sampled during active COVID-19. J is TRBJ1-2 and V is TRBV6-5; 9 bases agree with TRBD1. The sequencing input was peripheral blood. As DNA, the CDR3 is TGTGCCAGCAGTTACGCAACGACAGGGGGCTATGGCTACACCTTC. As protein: CASSYATTGGYGYTF.